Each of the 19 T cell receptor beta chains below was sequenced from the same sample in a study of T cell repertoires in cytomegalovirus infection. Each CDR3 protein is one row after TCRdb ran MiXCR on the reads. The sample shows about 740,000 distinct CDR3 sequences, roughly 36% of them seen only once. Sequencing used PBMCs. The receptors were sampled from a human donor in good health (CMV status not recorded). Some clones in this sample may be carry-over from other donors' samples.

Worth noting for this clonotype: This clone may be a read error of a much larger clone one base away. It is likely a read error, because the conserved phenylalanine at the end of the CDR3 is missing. The CDR3 nucleotides read TGTGCCAGCAGCCCAGGGACAGGGGGCGGACTCTCTGGCTACACCTTA. Translating it yields CASSPGTGGGLSGYTL. The chain recombines TRBV7-2 with TRBJ1-2, with TRBD1 matching 12 bases. The CDR3 sequence is 16 residues long. The germline CDR1 and CDR2 sequences are SGHTA and FQGNSA. V dropped 5 bases and J dropped 7; count of bases not matched to a gene: 11.

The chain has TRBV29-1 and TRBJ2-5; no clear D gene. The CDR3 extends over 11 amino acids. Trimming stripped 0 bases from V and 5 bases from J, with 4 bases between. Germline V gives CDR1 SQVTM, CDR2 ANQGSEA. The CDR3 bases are TGCAGCGTTGAAGATCACGAGACCCAGTACTTC. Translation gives CSVEDHETQYF.

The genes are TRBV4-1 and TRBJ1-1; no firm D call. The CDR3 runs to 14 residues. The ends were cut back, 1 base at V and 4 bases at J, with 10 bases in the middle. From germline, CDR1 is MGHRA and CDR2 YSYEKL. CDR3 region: CASSQVAGTTEAFF. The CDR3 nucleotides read TGCGCCAGCAGCCAAGTGGCCGGAACCACTGAAGCTTTCTTT.

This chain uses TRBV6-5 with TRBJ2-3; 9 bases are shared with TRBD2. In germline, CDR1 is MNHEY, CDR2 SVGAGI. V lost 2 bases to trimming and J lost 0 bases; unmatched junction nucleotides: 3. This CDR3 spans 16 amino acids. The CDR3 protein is CASSYVSGSSTDTQYF. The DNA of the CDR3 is TGTGCCAGCAGTTACGTTAGCGGGAGCAGCACAGATACGCAGTATTTT.

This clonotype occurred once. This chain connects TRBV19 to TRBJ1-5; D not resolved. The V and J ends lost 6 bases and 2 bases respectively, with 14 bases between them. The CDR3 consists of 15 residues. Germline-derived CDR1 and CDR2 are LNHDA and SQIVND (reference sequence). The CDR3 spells CASRGILLGNQPQHF. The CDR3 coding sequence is TGTGCCAGTAGAGGAATCTTATTGGGCAATCAGCCCCAGCATTTT.

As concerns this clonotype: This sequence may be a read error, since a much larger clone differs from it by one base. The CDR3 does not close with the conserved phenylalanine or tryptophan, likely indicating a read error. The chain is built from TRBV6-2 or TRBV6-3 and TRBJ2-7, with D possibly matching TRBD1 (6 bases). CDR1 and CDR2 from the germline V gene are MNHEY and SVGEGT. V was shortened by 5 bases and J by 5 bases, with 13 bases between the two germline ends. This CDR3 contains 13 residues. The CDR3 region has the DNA TGTGCCAGCAGTCAAGTAGGGGGAAACGAGCAGTACTAC. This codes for CASSQVGGNEQYY.

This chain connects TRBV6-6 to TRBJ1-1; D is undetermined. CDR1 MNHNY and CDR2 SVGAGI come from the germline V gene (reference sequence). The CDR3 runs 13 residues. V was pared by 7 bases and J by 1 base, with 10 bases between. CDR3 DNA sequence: TGTGCCAGCATCCAGGACGCGAACACTGAAGCTTTCTTT. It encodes CASIQDANTEAFF.

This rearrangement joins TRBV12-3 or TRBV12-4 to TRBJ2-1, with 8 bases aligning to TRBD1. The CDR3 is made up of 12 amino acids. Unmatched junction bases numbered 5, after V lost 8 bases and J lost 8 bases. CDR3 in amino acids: CASGPTGDEQFF. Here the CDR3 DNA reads TGTGCCAGCGGCCCGACAGGGGATGAGCAGTTCTTC.

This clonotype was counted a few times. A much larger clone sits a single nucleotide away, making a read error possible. The chain's CDR3 is CASSQGLRAQYF. The CDR3 region has the DNA TGTGCCAGCAGCCAGGGACTACGTGCGCAGTATTTT. The rearrangement links TRBV7-2 to TRBJ2-3; 7 bases are shared with TRBD2. The CDR3 is 12 amino acids. The J segment lost 10 bases and the V segment lost 5 bases, leaving 6 bases of the junction unmatched. Germline CDR1 SGHTA, CDR2 FQGNSA.

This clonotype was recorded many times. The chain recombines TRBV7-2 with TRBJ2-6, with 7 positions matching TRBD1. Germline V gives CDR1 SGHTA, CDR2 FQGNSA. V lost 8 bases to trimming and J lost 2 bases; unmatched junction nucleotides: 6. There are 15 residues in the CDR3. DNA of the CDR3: TGTGCCAGCCGACAGGGTCAAGCTGGGGCCAACGTCCTGACTTTC. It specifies CASRQGQAGANVLTF.

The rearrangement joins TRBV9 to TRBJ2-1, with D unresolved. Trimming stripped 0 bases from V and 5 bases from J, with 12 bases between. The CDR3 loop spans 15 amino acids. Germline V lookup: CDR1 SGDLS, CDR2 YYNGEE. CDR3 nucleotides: TGTGCCAGCAGCGTAGGAAGCCCTGGCGACAATGAGCAGTTCTTC. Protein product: CASSVGSPGDNEQFF.

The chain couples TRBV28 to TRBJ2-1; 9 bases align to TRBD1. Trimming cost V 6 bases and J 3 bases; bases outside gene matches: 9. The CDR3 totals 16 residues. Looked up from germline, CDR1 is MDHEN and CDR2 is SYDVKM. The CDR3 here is CASSTPGQGLYNEQFF. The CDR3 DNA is TGTGCCAGCAGCACACCGGGACAGGGTCTCTACAATGAGCAGTTCTTC.

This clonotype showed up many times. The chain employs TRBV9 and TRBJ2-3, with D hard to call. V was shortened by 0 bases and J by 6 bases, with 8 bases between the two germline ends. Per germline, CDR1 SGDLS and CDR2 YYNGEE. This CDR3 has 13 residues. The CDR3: CASSVGGTDTQYF. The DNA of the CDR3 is TGTGCCAGCAGCGTAGGGGGTACGGATACGCAGTATTTT.

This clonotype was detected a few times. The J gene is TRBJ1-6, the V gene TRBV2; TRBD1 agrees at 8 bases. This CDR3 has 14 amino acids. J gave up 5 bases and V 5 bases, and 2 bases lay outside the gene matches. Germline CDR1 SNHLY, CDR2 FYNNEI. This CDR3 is CASSLDRDNSPLHF. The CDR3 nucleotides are TGTGCCAGCAGTCTGGACAGGGATAATTCACCCCTCCACTTT.

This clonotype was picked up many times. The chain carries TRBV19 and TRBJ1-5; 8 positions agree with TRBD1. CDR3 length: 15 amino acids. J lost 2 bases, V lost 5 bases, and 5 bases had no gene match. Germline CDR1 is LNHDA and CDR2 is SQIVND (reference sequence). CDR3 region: CASSQGTGGNQPQHF. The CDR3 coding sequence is TGTGCCAGTAGTCAGGGGACAGGAGGCAATCAGCCCCAGCATTTT.

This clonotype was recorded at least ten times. CDR3 in amino acids: CASSYGGIPAGRANYGYTF. The CDR3, as DNA: TGTGCCAGCAGTTATGGGGGAATCCCCGCCGGGCGAGCCAACTATGGCTACACCTTC. The V and J genes are TRBV6-5 and TRBJ1-2, with D possibly matching TRBD1 (5 bases). The V end was cut by 3 bases, the J end by 2 bases, with 25 bases between. There are 19 residues in the CDR3. CDR1 and CDR2 (germline): MNHEY, SVGAGI.

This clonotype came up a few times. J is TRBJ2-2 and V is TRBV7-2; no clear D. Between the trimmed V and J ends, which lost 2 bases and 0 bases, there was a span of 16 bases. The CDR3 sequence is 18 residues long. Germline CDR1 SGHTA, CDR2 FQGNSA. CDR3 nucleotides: TGTGCCAGCAGCTTAATATCCCCTGGAGCATCGAACACCGGGGAGCTGTTTTTT. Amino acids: CASSLISPGASNTGELFF. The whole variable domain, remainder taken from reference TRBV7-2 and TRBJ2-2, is GAGVSQSPSNKVTEKGKDVELRCDPISGHTALYWYRQSLGQGLEFLIYFQGNSAPDKSGLPSDRFSAERTGGSVSTLTIQRTQQEDSAVYLCASSLISPGASNTGELFFGEGSRLTVL.

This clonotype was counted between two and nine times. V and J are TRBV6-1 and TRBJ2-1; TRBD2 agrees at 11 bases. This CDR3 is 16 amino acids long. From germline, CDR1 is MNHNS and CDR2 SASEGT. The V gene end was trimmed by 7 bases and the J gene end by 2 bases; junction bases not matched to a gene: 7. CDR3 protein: CASTPSGRTPYNEQFF. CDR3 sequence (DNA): TGTGCCAGCACTCCTAGCGGGAGGACCCCCTACAATGAGCAGTTCTTC.

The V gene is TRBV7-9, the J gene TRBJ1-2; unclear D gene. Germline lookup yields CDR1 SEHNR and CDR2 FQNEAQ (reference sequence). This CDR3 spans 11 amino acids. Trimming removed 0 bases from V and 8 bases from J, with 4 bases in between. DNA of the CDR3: TGTGCCAGCAGCTTAGCGGACGGCTACACCTTC. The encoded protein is CASSLADGYTF.